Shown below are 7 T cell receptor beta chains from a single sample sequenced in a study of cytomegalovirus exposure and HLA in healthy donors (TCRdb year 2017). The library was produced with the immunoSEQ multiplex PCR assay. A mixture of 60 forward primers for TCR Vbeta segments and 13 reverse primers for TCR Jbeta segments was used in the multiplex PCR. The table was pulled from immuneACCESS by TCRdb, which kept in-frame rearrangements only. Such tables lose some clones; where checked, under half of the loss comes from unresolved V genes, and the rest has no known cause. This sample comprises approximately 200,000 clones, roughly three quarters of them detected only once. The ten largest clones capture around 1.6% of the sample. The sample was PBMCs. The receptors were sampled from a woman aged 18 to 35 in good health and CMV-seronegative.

This CDR3 reads CASSFRGSGNTIYF. CDR3 nucleotide sequence: TGTGCCAGCAGCTTTAGGGGTTCCGGAAACACCATATATTTT. V is TRBV13 and J is TRBJ1-3, with TRBD1 as a possible D gene (5 bases). V was pared by 3 bases and J by 4 bases, with 10 bases between. The CDR3 has 14 amino acids. The germline V gene has CDR1 PRHDT and CDR2 FYEKMQ (reference sequence).

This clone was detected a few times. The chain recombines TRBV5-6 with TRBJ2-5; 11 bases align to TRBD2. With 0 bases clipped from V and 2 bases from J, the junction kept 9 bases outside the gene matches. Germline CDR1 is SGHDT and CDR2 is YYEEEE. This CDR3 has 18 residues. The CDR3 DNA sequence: TGTGCCAGCAGCTTGGCCCTAGCGGGGGGTCCAACTCAAGAGACCCAGTACTTC. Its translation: CASSLALAGGPTQETQYF.

The CDR3 nucleotides read TGTGCCAGCAGTTTAGAGTACCAGAACACTGAAGCTTTCTTT. The encoded protein is CASSLEYQNTEAFF. V and J are TRBV28 and TRBJ1-1; D gene unclear. With 2 bases removed from V and 1 base from J, the gap between germline ends came to 8 bases. The germline V gene has CDR1 MDHEN and CDR2 SYDVKM. There are 14 residues in the CDR3.

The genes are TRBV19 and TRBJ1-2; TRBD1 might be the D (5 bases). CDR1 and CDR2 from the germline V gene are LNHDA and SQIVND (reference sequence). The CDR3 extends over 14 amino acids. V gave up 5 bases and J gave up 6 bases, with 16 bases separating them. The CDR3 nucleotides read TGTGCCAGTAGTCCTGGGACCGGGGGGAATGGCTACACCTTC. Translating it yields CASSPGTGGNGYTF.

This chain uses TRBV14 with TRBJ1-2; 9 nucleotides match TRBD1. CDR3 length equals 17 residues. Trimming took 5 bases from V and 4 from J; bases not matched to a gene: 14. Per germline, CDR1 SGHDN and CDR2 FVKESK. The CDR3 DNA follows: TGTGCCAGCAGCTCCTGGACAGGGGTCCCCTTGAGCTATGGCTACACCTTC. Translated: CASSSWTGVPLSYGYTF.

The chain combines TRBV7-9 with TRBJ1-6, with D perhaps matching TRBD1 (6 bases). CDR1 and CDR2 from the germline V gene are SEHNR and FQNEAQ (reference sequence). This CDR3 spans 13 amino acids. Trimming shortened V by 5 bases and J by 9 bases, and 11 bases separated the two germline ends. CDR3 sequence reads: CASSPGGGSPLHF. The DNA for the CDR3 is TGTGCCAGCAGCCCGGGGGGCGGTTCACCCCTCCACTTT.

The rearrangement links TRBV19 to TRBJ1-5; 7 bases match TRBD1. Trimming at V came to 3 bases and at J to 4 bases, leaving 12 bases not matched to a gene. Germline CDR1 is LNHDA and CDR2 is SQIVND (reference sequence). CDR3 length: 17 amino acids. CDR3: CASSIPQAGGINQPQHF. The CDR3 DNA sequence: TGTGCCAGTAGTATCCCCCAGGCAGGGGGAATAAATCAGCCCCAGCATTTT.